A selection of T cell receptor beta chains follows, all from one sample in a study of T cell responses to AZD1222 COVID-19 vaccine. Sequencing used immunoSEQ multiplex PCR; TCRdb keeps in-frame clones, though not all of them. The repertoire includes some 140,000 clones, roughly 90% of them detected once, and about 3% sits in the top ten. Sample: peripheral blood, taken on day 0 of AZD1222 vaccination. The receptors here all came from an adult in good health. CDR3s include the opening cysteine and the closing phenylalanine or tryptophan. A D gene is named only where the DNA matches it firmly.

d_gene: TRBD2; v_gene: TRBV30; CDR3aa: CAWASGRYNEQYF
d_gene: TRBD2; v_gene: TRBV7-2; CDR3aa: CASSSRREADTQYF
d_gene: TRBD2; v_gene: TRBV11-2; CDR3aa: CASSSGRWGLAGEDTQYF
d_gene: TRBD1; v_gene: TRBV3-1/TRBV3-2; CDR3aa: CASSSRDRGYNEQFF
d_gene: TRBD1; v_gene: TRBV5-1; CDR3aa: CASSLGQGHTEAFF
d_gene: .; v_gene: TRBV3-1/TRBV3-2; CDR3aa: CASSQDRVSGNTIYF
d_gene: .; v_gene: TRBV5-5; CDR3aa: CASSWLFMQMPTEAFF
d_gene: TRBD1; v_gene: TRBV6-5; CDR3aa: CASSSDRPSYEQYF
d_gene: .; v_gene: TRBV29-1; CDR3aa: CSVDVTGSGNTIYF
d_gene: .; v_gene: TRBV11-2; CDR3aa: CASSLAMGTDTQYF
d_gene: .; v_gene: TRBV9; CDR3aa: CASSVAGGGDFHSPLHF
d_gene: TRBD2; v_gene: TRBV30; CDR3aa: CAWSDGTSGRTDTQYF
d_gene: .; v_gene: TRBV4-1; CDR3aa: CASSHPMGGTNEKLFF
d_gene: .; v_gene: TRBV5-6; CDR3aa: CASSSTPGNEQFF
d_gene: TRBD1; v_gene: TRBV11-2; CDR3aa: CASKTGTGSNSPLHF
d_gene: TRBD2; v_gene: TRBV18; CDR3aa: CASSPWMLAGDPGELFF
d_gene: TRBD2; v_gene: TRBV6-2/TRBV6-3; CDR3aa: CASSYSRTSGSADTQYF
d_gene: TRBD1; v_gene: TRBV19; CDR3aa: CASSKAGGEGQPQHF
d_gene: .; v_gene: TRBV20-1; CDR3aa: CSASGDHRYEQYF
d_gene: TRBD1; v_gene: TRBV9; CDR3aa: CASSARDSFRGGNQPQHF
d_gene: .; v_gene: TRBV12-3/TRBV12-4; CDR3aa: CASSATTTYEQYF
d_gene: .; v_gene: TRBV6-2/TRBV6-3; CDR3aa: CASSYSTVGKGGSYEQYF
d_gene: .; v_gene: TRBV28; CDR3aa: CASSYSNVWTKSNQPQHF
d_gene: .; v_gene: TRBV19; CDR3aa: CASSISGGTRWLFF
d_gene: TRBD1; v_gene: TRBV10-2; CDR3aa: CASGGGTDNSPLHF
d_gene: TRBD2; v_gene: TRBV11-2; CDR3aa: CASSSAQLRERFTGELFF
d_gene: .; v_gene: TRBV19; CDR3aa: CASSIVYSESWNGYTF
d_gene: TRBD2; v_gene: TRBV6-2/TRBV6-3; CDR3aa: CASSNLGLAGAYTQYF
d_gene: .; v_gene: TRBV15; CDR3aa: CATSRDPGRSNEKLFF
d_gene: TRBD1; v_gene: TRBV6-5; CDR3aa: CASSSTGASNEKLFF
d_gene: TRBD2; v_gene: TRBV4-2; CDR3aa: CASSQRTSGSYNEQFF
d_gene: .; v_gene: TRBV4-1; CDR3aa: CASSQELAANTIYF
d_gene: .; v_gene: TRBV11-2; CDR3aa: CASSPRRSETQYF
d_gene: TRBD1; v_gene: TRBV6-4; CDR3aa: CASSDLNRGGDHPYNQPQHF
d_gene: .; v_gene: TRBV19; CDR3aa: CASSMYQGSIQPQHF
d_gene: .; v_gene: TRBV29-1; CDR3aa: CSVEDFTGVGNEQFF
d_gene: .; v_gene: TRBV10-3; CDR3aa: CAISESIITGSNEKLFF
d_gene: .; v_gene: TRBV2; CDR3aa: CASSWDSLDQPQHF
d_gene: .; v_gene: TRBV5-1; CDR3aa: CASRFTDTQYF
d_gene: .; v_gene: TRBV11-1; CDR3aa: CASSRGRGNTEAFF
d_gene: .; v_gene: TRBV11-2; CDR3aa: CASSLDGGTLSYEQYF
d_gene: TRBD2; v_gene: TRBV27; CDR3aa: CASSRNLVGGRAETQYF
d_gene: TRBD2; v_gene: TRBV19; CDR3aa: CASLGPTISGRPGEQFF